This T cell receptor beta chain was observed in a study of vaccination effects on CD4 cells after COVID-19. Clones were read by immunoSEQ multiplex PCR, and TCRdb kept only the in-frame ones, dropping some. The table has roughly 41,000 clones, 65% to 75% seen once; the top ten hold over 13%. Within the ViraFEST assay, antigen-specific CD4+ T cells underwent expansion with viral peptide pools prior to sequencing. Cells that had been cultured for roughly ten days were the source of isolated CD4+ T cells. Two-dose vaccination with either BNT162b2 or mRNA-1273 was given to the participants. PBMC cultures contained some 2.1 million cells per well, about 11 IU/ml IL-2 and roughly 10 ug/ml peptides. General study points: Marked clonal contraction was seen late after vaccination (in both infection- and vaccine-induced clones).

V shed 8 bases and J shed 10 bases, with 11 bases lying between them. Germline-derived CDR1 and CDR2 are MDHEN and SYDVKM. This CDR3 comprises 11 residues. This clone was found a few times. Its antigen is unidentified. Sample: CD4+ T cells from PBMCs cultured with HCoV-OC43 spike peptides, taken after COVID-19 vaccination. Subset indicated: HCoV-OC43 spike overlapping peptide pool stimulation. The receptor was isolated from a human donor who received a COVID-19 vaccine. This chain joins TRBV28 and TRBJ2-2; D remains ambiguous. The CDR3 here is CASEGRAELFF. The CDR3 DNA reads as TGTGCCAGCGAAGGCCGGGCGGAGCTGTTTTTT.